Listed below are T cell receptor beta chains from one sample, sequenced in a study of cytomegalovirus exposure and HLA in healthy donors. The assay was immunoSEQ multiplex PCR, and TCRdb's table has in-frame clones only and misses some. The data contain around 96,000 clones, around 80% of them singletons. Sequenced material: PBMCs. These receptors were taken from a man between 18 and 35 years old in good health and CMV-seronegative. CDR3s include the opening cysteine and the closing phenylalanine or tryptophan. A D gene is named only where the DNA matches it firmly. Where a row states a size, it is once, few, many or the class of an expanded clone; other rows omit it.

len,abundance,d_gene,j_gene,v_gene,CDR3nt,CDR3aa
19,-,-,TRBJ1-1,TRBV7-6,TGTGCCAGCAGCTTAGCCGGCCCCAACGACAGACACATGAACACTGAAGCTTTCTTT,CASSLAGPNDRHMNTEAFF
15,-,-,TRBJ1-1,TRBV5-1,TGCGCCAGCAGCCTACAGGGACCTCCGAACACTGAAGCTTTCTTT,CASSLQGPPNTEAFF
12,-,-,TRBJ2-7,TRBV18,TGTGCCAGCTCACAACAATCCTACGAGCAGTACTTC,CASSQQSYEQYF
16,-,TRBD2,TRBJ2-2,TRBV9,TGTGCCAGCAGCCCCACGAGCGGGGGGCCCGCCCCGGAGCTGTTTTTT,CASSPTSGGPAPELFF
14,once,TRBD1,TRBJ1-5,TRBV6-1,TGTGCCAGCAGCGCCTCAGGGGGAATTCAGCCCCAGCATTTT,CASSASGGIQPQHF
16,-,TRBD1,TRBJ1-1,TRBV5-6,TGTGCCAGCAGCTGGGACAGGGGAGATATGAACACTGAAGCTTTCTTT,CASSWDRGDMNTEAFF
15,-,-,TRBJ1-1,TRBV6-5,TGTGCCAGCAGTTACGTCGGCGGGGGGAACACTGAAGCTTTCTTT,CASSYVGGGNTEAFF
13,few,-,TRBJ1-2,TRBV7-6,TGTGCCAGCAGCCGCGAGGAAAACTATGGCTACACCTTC,CASSREENYGYTF
15,-,TRBD2,TRBJ2-3,TRBV9,TGTGCCAGCAGCGTAGGCAGCGGGGGCACAGATACGCAGTATTTT,CASSVGSGGTDTQYF
19,-,-,TRBJ2-3,TRBV7-9,TGTGCCAGCAGCCCGAAGCGGATACAGAATCCAGGGGGCACAGATACGCAGTATTTT,CASSPKRIQNPGGTDTQYF
13,-,-,TRBJ2-2,TRBV10-3,TGTGCCACCTCCGGTCCGGGCACCGGGGAGCTGTTTTTT,CATSGPGTGELFF
13,-,-,TRBJ2-3,TRBV11-2,TGTGCCAGCAGCTTTGGAGGAACAGATACGCAGTATTTT,CASSFGGTDTQYF
15,-,TRBD1,TRBJ1-1,TRBV19,TGTGCCAGTAGTTCAGGGGGCGCAGAGGGGCCTGAAGCTTTCTTT,CASSSGGAEGPEAFF
14,few,-,TRBJ2-2,TRBV5-4,TGTGCCAGCAGCTTGGCGGGGAACACCGGGGAGCTGTTTTTT,CASSLAGNTGELFF
16,-,-,TRBJ2-2,TRBV6-6,TGTGCCAGCAGCCAAACGCCGATGGGGAGTACCGGGGAGCTGTTTTTT,CASSQTPMGSTGELFF
15,-,-,TRBJ1-4,TRBV18,TGTGCCAGCTCACCAATGAGGGAGACTAATGAAAAACTGTTTTTT,CASSPMRETNEKLFF